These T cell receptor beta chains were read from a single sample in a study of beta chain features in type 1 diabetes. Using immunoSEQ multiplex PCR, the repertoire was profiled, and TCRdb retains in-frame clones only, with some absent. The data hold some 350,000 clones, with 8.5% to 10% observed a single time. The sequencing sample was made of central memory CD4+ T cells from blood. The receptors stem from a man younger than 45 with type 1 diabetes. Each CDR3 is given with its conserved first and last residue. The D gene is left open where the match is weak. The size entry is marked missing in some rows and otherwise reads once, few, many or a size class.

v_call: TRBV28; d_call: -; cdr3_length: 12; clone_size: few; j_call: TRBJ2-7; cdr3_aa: CASSAQGYEQYF; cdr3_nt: TGTGCCAGCAGTGCCCAGGGCTACGAGCAGTACTTC
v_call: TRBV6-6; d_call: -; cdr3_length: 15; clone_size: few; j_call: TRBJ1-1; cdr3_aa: CASSYDQMMNTEAFF; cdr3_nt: TGTGCCAGCAGTTACGATCAGATGATGAACACTGAAGCTTTCTTT
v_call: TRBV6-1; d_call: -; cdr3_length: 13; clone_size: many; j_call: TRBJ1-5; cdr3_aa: CASSGTIDQPQHF; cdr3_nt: TGTGCCAGCAGTGGGACGATCGATCAGCCCCAGCATTTT
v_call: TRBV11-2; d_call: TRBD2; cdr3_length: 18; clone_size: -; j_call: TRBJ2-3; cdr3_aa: CASGALGGSGIFTDTQYF; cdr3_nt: TGTGCCAGCGGAGCTCTGGGCGGGAGCGGGATATTCACAGATACGCAGTATTTT
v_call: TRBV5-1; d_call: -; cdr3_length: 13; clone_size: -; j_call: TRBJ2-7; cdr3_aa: CASSATGSYEQYF; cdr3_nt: TGCGCCAGCAGCGCAACAGGGAGCTACGAGCAGTACTTC
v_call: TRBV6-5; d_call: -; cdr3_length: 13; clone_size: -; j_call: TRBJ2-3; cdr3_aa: CASSQGLSDTQYF; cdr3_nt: TGTGCCAGCAGTCAGGGATTGTCGGATACGCAGTATTTT
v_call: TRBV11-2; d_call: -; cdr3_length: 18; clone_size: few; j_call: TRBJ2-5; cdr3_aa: CASSLRGDYDRVWETQYF; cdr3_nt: TGTGCCAGCAGCTTAAGGGGGGACTACGACCGAGTCTGGGAGACCCAGTACTTC
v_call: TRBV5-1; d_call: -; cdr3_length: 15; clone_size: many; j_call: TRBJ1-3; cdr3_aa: CASSLGSYSGNTIYF; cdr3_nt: TGCGCCAGCAGCTTGGGCAGCTACTCTGGAAACACCATATATTTT
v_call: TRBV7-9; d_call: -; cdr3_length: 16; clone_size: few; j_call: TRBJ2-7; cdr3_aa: CASSPYQVSYSYEQYF; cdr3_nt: TGTGCCAGCAGCCCTTACCAGGTATCCTACTCCTACGAGCAGTACTTC
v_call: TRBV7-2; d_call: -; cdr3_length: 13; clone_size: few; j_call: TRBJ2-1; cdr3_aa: CASSFPGLDEQFF; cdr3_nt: TGTGCCAGCAGCTTCCCGGGGTTAGATGAGCAGTTCTTC
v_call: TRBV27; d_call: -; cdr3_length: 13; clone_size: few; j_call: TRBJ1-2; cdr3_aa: CASSSGGHYGYTF; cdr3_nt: TGTGCCAGCAGTTCCGGGGGGCACTATGGCTACACCTTC
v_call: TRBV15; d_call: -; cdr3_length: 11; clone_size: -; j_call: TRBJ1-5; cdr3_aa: CATGYGQPQHF; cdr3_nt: TGTGCCACAGGGTACGGTCAGCCCCAGCATTTT
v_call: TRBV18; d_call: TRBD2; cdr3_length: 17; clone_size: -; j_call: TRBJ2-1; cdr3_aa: CASLDREREGSYNEQFF; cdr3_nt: TGTGCCAGCTTGGACAGGGAGCGGGAGGGCTCCTACAATGAGCAGTTCTTC
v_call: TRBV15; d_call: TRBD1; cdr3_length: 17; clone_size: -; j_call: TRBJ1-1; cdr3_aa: CATSSRGGQGANTEAFF; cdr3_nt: TGTGCCACCAGCAGTAGGGGCGGACAGGGGGCGAACACTGAAGCTTTCTTT
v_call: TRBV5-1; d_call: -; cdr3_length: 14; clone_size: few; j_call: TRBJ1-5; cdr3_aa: CASSFDAAGQPQHF; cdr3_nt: TGCGCCAGCAGCTTCGATGCGGCGGGGCAGCCCCAGCATTTT
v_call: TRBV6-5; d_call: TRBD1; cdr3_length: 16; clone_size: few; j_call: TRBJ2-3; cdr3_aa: CASSYSGQGGADTQYF; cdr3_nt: TGTGCCAGCAGTTACTCGGGACAGGGAGGCGCAGATACGCAGTATTTT
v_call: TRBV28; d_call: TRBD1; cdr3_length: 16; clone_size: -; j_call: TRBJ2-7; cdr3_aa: CASSLWDRAERYEQYF; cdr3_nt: TGTGCCAGCAGTTTATGGGACAGGGCCGAAAGGTACGAGCAGTACTTC
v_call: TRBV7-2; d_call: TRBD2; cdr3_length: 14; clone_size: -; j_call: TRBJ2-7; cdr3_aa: CASSRSGSSYEQYF; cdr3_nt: TGTGCCAGCAGCCGGAGCGGGAGCTCCTACGAGCAGTACTTC